The TCR beta chain under discussion was sequenced for a study of T cell responses to AZD1222 COVID-19 vaccine. Findings and limits, study-wide: None of the repertoires were sampled until the peak T cell response had passed. Targeting of unmutated variant regions was reportedly seen in nearly half of spike-specific TCRs.

The CDR3 is made up of 14 amino acids. Germline CDR1 SNHLY, CDR2 FYNNEI. The V and J ends lost 7 bases and 0 bases respectively, with 10 bases between them. In regard to this clone: Antigen: not known.

Assay: immunoSEQ multiplex PCR; the TCRdb copy retains only in-frame clones and omits some. Counted here are approximately 150,000 clones, 90% to 95% occurring once; the ten biggest clones make up 0.7% to 1%. The TCR comes from an adult in good health. The sample consisted of peripheral blood, taken on day 0 of MenACWY control vaccination. The chain uses TRBV2 and TRBJ1-5; D might be TRBD1 (6 bases). CDR3 bases: TGTGCCAGCACATCACAGGGTAGCAATCAGCCCCAGCATTTT. It translates to CASTSQGSNQPQHF. Together with reference TRBV2 and TRBJ1-5, the CDR3 gives the full variable domain: EPEVTQTPSHQVTQMGQEVILRCVPISNHLYFYWYRQILGQKVEFLVSFYNNEISEKSEIFDDQFSVERPDGSNFTLKIRSTKLEDSAMYFCASTSQGSNQPQHFGDGTRLSIL.